The table lists the clone carrying this T cell receptor (beta chain) with a few counts. Its antigen is unknown. The data belong to a study of T cell repertoires in cytomegalovirus infection. Overall study: Indications of both CMV infection and matching HLA type were provided by public TCR beta signatures. Study results and caveats: Ex vivo, HLA-C-restricted CMV-specific TCR beta clonotypes prevailed over the rest of the response. Accumulated public TCR beta family frequency recognized individuals carrying CMV together with the relevant HLA.

The CDR3 runs to 13 residues. Per germline, CDR1 DFQATT and CDR2 SNEGSKA (reference sequence). Trimming at V came to 5 bases and at J to 7 bases, leaving 7 bases not matched to a gene. One entry per CDR3 protein results from TCRdb running MiXCR on the reads. The profile shows 630,000 or so distinct CDR3 sequences, roughly 24% of them singletons. The sample taken for sequencing was CD8+ T cells from PBMCs. This receptor was obtained from a human donor in good health (CMV status not recorded). Some clones in this sample may be carry-over from other donors' samples. The genes are TRBV20-1 and TRBJ2-1; TRBD1 matches 8 bases. The CDR3 nucleotides are TGCAGTGCTGACCCAGGGGGCCGGAATGAGCAGTTCTTC. It yields the protein CSADPGGRNEQFF.